The 27 T cell receptor beta chains below all came from one sample that was sequenced in a study of T cell repertoires in cytomegalovirus infection. From the reads, TCRdb called clonotypes with MiXCR, one entry per CDR3 protein. The sample lists approximately 490,000 distinct CDR3 sequences, about 11% occurring once. The sample was PBMCs. These receptor sequences come from a human donor in good health (CMV status not recorded). Some clones in this sample may be carry-over from other donors' samples.

The rearrangement joins TRBV29-1 to TRBJ2-7; D possibly corresponds to TRBD2 (5 bases). Trimming cost V 3 bases and J 2 bases, with 11 bases left between them. This CDR3 region has 13 residues. Germline CDR1 is SQVTM and CDR2 is ANQGSEA. The DNA for the CDR3 is TGCAGCGTTGAGTGGACGGGAACCTACGAGCAGTACTTC. Amino acids: CSVEWTGTYEQYF.

This clonotype was counted many times. The genes are TRBV5-6 and TRBJ2-5; D is undetermined. The CDR3 is 13 residues long. CDR1 and CDR2 (germline): SGHDT, YYEEEE. Trimming took off 4 bases at V and 4 bases at J, with 11 bases between the two ends. Here the CDR3 DNA reads TGTGCCAGCAGCAAGCAGATTGGAGAGACCCAGTACTTC. The encoded protein is CASSKQIGETQYF.

This clonotype has at least ten counts. CDR3 DNA sequence: TGTGCCAGTAGTATAGCAGAAGGGAGGGCCTACGAGCAGTACTTC. Amino acids: CASSIAEGRAYEQYF. The J gene is TRBJ2-7, the V gene TRBV19; 7 nucleotides line up with TRBD2. CDR1 is LNHDA and CDR2 is SQIVND in the germline V gene (reference sequence). V dropped 1 base and J dropped 2; count of bases not matched to a gene: 5. This CDR3 is 15 amino acids long.

This clonotype was seen at least ten times. The V and J genes are TRBV7-6 and TRBJ2-2, with 9 bases identical to TRBD1. The germline V gene encodes CDR1 SGHVS and CDR2 FNYEAQ. V trimming: 4 bases; J trimming: 6 bases; junction bases outside the gene matches: 6. The CDR3 totals 15 residues. The CDR3 here is CASSSHRGRAGELFF. The DNA of the CDR3 is TGTGCCAGCAGCTCCCACAGGGGGCGAGCCGGGGAGCTGTTTTTT.

This clonotype was observed many times. The chain uses TRBV28 and TRBJ2-1; 7 positions match TRBD2. J gave up 4 bases and V 8 bases, and 8 bases lay outside the gene matches. Germline assignment: CDR1 MDHEN and CDR2 SYDVKM. The CDR3 is 14 residues long. This CDR3 reads CASQRDVLYNEQFF. The CDR3 DNA is TGTGCCAGCCAGCGGGATGTGTTGTACAATGAGCAGTTCTTC.

This rearrangement joins TRBV20-1 to TRBJ1-1; D remains unclear. The V and J ends lost 3 bases and 6 bases respectively, with 23 bases between them. Germline loops: CDR1 DFQATT, CDR2 SNEGSKA (reference sequence). The CDR3 is made up of 16 amino acids. The CDR3 coding sequence is TGCAGTGCTAGGTGGCCCGGCTCCTCCAGAGGAGCTGAAGCTTTCTTT. It yields the protein CSARWPGSSRGAEAFF.

The chain recombines TRBV9 with TRBJ1-2, with D uncertain. The CDR3 covers 11 residues. Germline V CDR1 and CDR2: SGDLS, YYNGEE. V lost 3 bases, J lost 8 bases, and 8 bases lay in between. CDR3: CASSAIQGYTF. The CDR3 region has the DNA TGTGCCAGCAGCGCCATCCAGGGCTACACCTTC.

The chain joins TRBV29-1 to TRBJ2-7; possible D gene TRBD1, 7 bases. Trimming removed 4 bases from V and 4 bases from J, with 8 bases in between. Germline V gives CDR1 SQVTM, CDR2 ANQGSEA. CDR3 length equals 11 residues. The CDR3 nucleotides are TGCAGCGTTGCAGGGGGGTACGAGCAGTACTTC. This gives the protein CSVAGGYEQYF.

This clonotype was observed a handful of times. The V call is TRBV28, the J call TRBJ1-5; possible D gene TRBD1, 6 bases. Trimming pared 6 bases from V and 4 bases from J, leaving 16 bases between. The CDR3 is 15 residues long. The germline gives CDR1 MDHEN, CDR2 SYDVKM. CDR3 sequence: CASRHSTGWNQPQHF. The CDR3 DNA sequence: TGTGCCAGCAGACATTCGACAGGCTGGAATCAGCCCCAGCATTTT.

This clonotype was recorded many times. V is TRBV6-5 and J is TRBJ1-1; D gene unclear. The CDR3 length is 15 residues. The V gene's germline CDR1 is MNHEY and CDR2 SVGAGI. V shed 6 bases and J shed 0 bases, with 14 bases lying between them. The CDR3 loop reads CASRLYPFMNTEAFF. For the CDR3, the DNA is TGTGCCAGCAGGCTTTATCCCTTCATGAACACTGAAGCTTTCTTT.

This clonotype came up many times. This chain connects TRBV6-1 to TRBJ1-2; 10 nucleotides line up with TRBD1. Germline assignment: CDR1 MNHNS and CDR2 SASEGT. The V gene end was trimmed by 4 bases and the J gene end by 4 bases; junction bases not matched to a gene: 3. This CDR3 region has 14 residues. The CDR3: CASSGTGGAYGYTF. The CDR3 DNA follows: TGTGCCAGCAGTGGGACAGGGGGGGCCTATGGCTACACCTTC.

The chain recombines TRBV6-2 or TRBV6-3 with TRBJ2-4; 8 positions agree with TRBD1. Germline V gives CDR1 MNHEY, CDR2 SVGEGT. The V gene end was trimmed by 6 bases and the J gene end by 6 bases; junction bases not matched to a gene: 4. CDR3 length equals 13 residues. Here the CDR3 reads CASRPTGGNIQYF. DNA for the CDR3: TGTGCCAGCAGGCCTACAGGGGGAAACATTCAGTACTTC.

This clonotype was counted many times. V gene TRBV11-2 combines with J gene TRBJ1-1, with D possibly matching TRBD1 (5 bases). Germline lookup yields CDR1 SGHAT and CDR2 FQNNGV. The CDR3 length is 12 residues. V lost 5 bases and J lost 7, with 11 bases in between. CDR3 DNA sequence: TGTGCCAGCAGCGACCTGGGGCTTGAAGCTTTCTTT. Its translation: CASSDLGLEAFF.

This clonotype was picked up many times. The chain couples TRBV28 to TRBJ2-2, with 10 bases matching TRBD2. Germline CDR1 reads MDHEN; CDR2 reads SYDVKM. Unmatched junction bases numbered 9, after V lost 6 bases and J lost 8 bases. The CDR3 totals 15 residues. The CDR3, as DNA: TGTGCCAGCAGAGGGCTAGCGGGAGCCGTGGGGGAGCTGTTTTTT. It encodes CASRGLAGAVGELFF.

This clonotype appeared many times. The rearrangement joins TRBV11-1 to TRBJ2-2, with D tentatively TRBD1 (5 bases). CDR1 and CDR2 (germline): SGHAT, FQDESV (reference sequence). The ends were cut back, 1 base at V and 6 bases at J, with 15 bases in the middle. The CDR3 totals 16 residues. The CDR3 DNA reads as TGTGCCAGCAGCTTAGTGGCAGGGAACCTCGCCGGGGAGCTGTTTTTT. Translating gives CASSLVAGNLAGELFF.

By share, this clonotype ranks as medium-sized. CDR3 in DNA: TGTGCCAGCAGTTTATCAAACCCTACCTACAATGAGCAGTTCTTC. The encoded protein is CASSLSNPTYNEQFF. The chain is built from TRBV27 and TRBJ2-1; no definite D call. In germline, CDR1 is MNHEY, CDR2 SMNVEV (reference sequence). The germline V and J ends were trimmed by 0 bases and 2 bases, with 8 bases remaining between them. The CDR3 contains 15 residues.

This clonotype has a handful of counts. The chain employs TRBV20-1 and TRBJ2-4; 8 nucleotides match TRBD2. Per germline, CDR1 DFQATT and CDR2 SNEGSKA (reference sequence). There are 14 residues in the CDR3. V lost 6 bases, J lost 5 bases, and 9 bases stayed unmatched. Here the CDR3 DNA reads TGCAGTGCCAGGCCCGGGACTAGGGAAAACATTCAGTACTTC. Translating it yields CSARPGTRENIQYF.

Many counts were recorded for this clonotype. The CDR3: CASSLGAGTYEQYF. The CDR3 bases are TGTGCCAGCAGTTTAGGGGCAGGGACCTACGAGCAGTACTTC. The chain carries TRBV12-3 or TRBV12-4 and TRBJ2-7, with D perhaps matching TRBD1 (5 bases). The CDR3 sequence is 14 residues long. V was pared by 1 base and J by 2 bases, with 9 bases between.

The V and J genes are TRBV10-3 and TRBJ2-1, with TRBD2 matching over 16 bases. The CDR3 is made up of 18 amino acids. With 3 bases clipped from V and 12 bases from J, the junction kept 14 bases outside the gene matches. Germline V CDR1 and CDR2: ENHRY, SYGVKD. The CDR3 is CAISDRQGLAGGGVGQFF. The CDR3 bases are TGTGCCATCAGTGACCGACAGGGACTAGCGGGAGGGGGGGTGGGGCAGTTCTTC.

The CDR3 DNA follows: TGTGCCTGGAGTGCGGATGCCGGTTCACCCCTCCACTTT. This gives the protein CAWSADAGSPLHF. The genes are TRBV30 and TRBJ1-6; D remains ambiguous. Between the trimmed V and J ends, which lost 1 base and 9 bases, there was a span of 10 bases. The CDR3 has 13 amino acids. From germline, CDR1 is GTSNPN and CDR2 SVGIG (reference sequence).

This clonotype was counted ten times or more. This sequence joins TRBV6-1 and TRBJ1-3; tentatively, D is TRBD1 (6 bases). CDR3 length equals 19 residues. Germline loops: CDR1 MNHNS, CDR2 SASEGT. Trimming took off 5 bases at V and 0 bases at J, with 23 bases between the two ends. The CDR3 DNA is TGTGCCAGCAGTCGGGGGGCTAGCCTATACCTGAGCTCTGGAAACACCATATATTTT. Translation gives CASSRGASLYLSSGNTIYF.

In its sample, this clonotype was seen many times. The chain recombines TRBV2 with TRBJ1-5; 9 positions match TRBD1. The junction had 11 bases not matched to a gene; V was cut back by 6 bases and J by 5 bases. Germline V CDR1 and CDR2: SNHLY, FYNNEI. The CDR3 consists of 16 residues. CDR3 in amino acids: CASRAGTGSEDQPQHF. The CDR3 DNA follows: TGTGCCAGCAGAGCGGGGACAGGGAGTGAGGATCAGCCCCAGCATTTT.

The rearrangement links TRBV19 to TRBJ2-7; D uncertain. Trimming stripped 5 bases from V and 1 base from J, with 9 bases between. The CDR3 is 13 residues long. CDR1 LNHDA and CDR2 SQIVND come from the germline V gene (reference sequence). The CDR3 spells CASSVGNSYEQYF. The CDR3 DNA follows: TGTGCCAGTAGTGTGGGGAATTCCTACGAGCAGTACTTC.

This clonotype was detected many times. The chain recombines TRBV7-9 with TRBJ1-2; possibly TRBD1 for D (5 bases). The CDR3 is 13 residues long. Germline lookup yields CDR1 SEHNR and CDR2 FQNEAQ (reference sequence). V lost 1 base and J 6 bases, leaving 9 bases between the germline ends. CDR3 loop: CASSLGPGNGYTF. In DNA form, the CDR3 reads TGTGCCAGCAGCTTAGGGCCAGGGAATGGCTACACCTTC. The full variable domain, with the rest looked up from reference TRBV7-9 and TRBJ1-2, is DTGVSQNPRHKITKRGQNVTFRCDPISEHNRLYWYRQTLGQGPEFLTYFQNEAQLEKSRLLSDRFSAERPKGSFSTLEIQRTEQGDSAMYLCASSLGPGNGYTFGSGTRLTVV.

This clonotype was seen many times. The chain uses TRBV9 and TRBJ2-1; 8 bases are shared with TRBD1. The length of the CDR3 is 17 residues. Germline CDR1 and CDR2: SGDLS and YYNGEE. The trim removed 0 bases at V and 7 bases at J, leaving 12 bases unmatched. The DNA of the CDR3 is TGTGCCAGCAGCGTAGGCTTAAGGACAGGGAAAGAAAATGAGCAGTTCTTC. It yields the protein CASSVGLRTGKENEQFF.

This rearrangement joins TRBV20-1 to TRBJ2-7; 10 bases line up with TRBD1. V lost 3 bases, J lost 0 bases, and 8 bases stayed unmatched. There are 16 residues in the CDR3. Germline CDR1 DFQATT, CDR2 SNEGSKA (reference sequence). As DNA, the CDR3 is TGCAGTGCTAGGGACCCGGACAGGGGGGACTCCTACGAGCAGTACTTC. It specifies CSARDPDRGDSYEQYF.

This clonotype was seen many times. In DNA, the CDR3 is TGTGCCAGCAGTTTAGAGGGACGGGACGAGCAGTACTTC. Its protein product is CASSLEGRDEQYF. The rearrangement uses TRBV12-3 or TRBV12-4 and TRBJ2-7, with D perhaps given as TRBD1 or TRBD2 (5 bases each). V lost 1 base, J lost 5 bases, and 9 bases lay in between. The CDR3 extends over 13 amino acids.